The present TCR beta chain was sequenced within a study of OX40 agonist ivuxolimab in advanced cancers. In germline, CDR1 is MNHNS, CDR2 SASEGT. The V gene lost 1 base and the J gene lost 4 bases, with 13 bases spanning the gap. The CDR3 length is 15 residues. Sampling times: baseline, cycle 4 day 1, cycle 7 day 1. TCRdb keeps only in-frame clones here, not all; method: immunoSEQ multiplex PCR. This sample has around 100,000 clones, with roughly 90% found just once. The sample was CD4+ or CD8+ T cells sorted from blood, taken in a trial of the OX40 agonist ivuxolimab. The clonotype comes from an adult with an advanced solid tumor such as melanoma, head and neck, liver or kidney cancer. This rearrangement joins TRBV6-1 to TRBJ1-2; tentative D call: TRBD1 (6 bases). The CDR3 DNA follows: TGTGCCAGCAGTGAAGTGACAGGACCCCTCTATGGCTACACCTTC. Amino acids: CASSEVTGPLYGYTF.